A single sample is the source of the 16 T cell receptor beta chains below, sequenced in a study of T cell repertoires in cytomegalovirus infection. Antigens of these TCRs are unknown. TCRdb re-called the reads with MiXCR, one entry per CDR3 protein. The table has over 100,000 distinct CDR3 sequences, about 9.5% seen once. The sequenced sample was PBMCs, sequenced either directly or after in vitro stimulation (not recorded which). These receptors were obtained from a human donor in good health (CMV status not recorded). Some clones in this sample may be carry-over from other donors' samples.

This clonotype came up many times. The chain uses TRBV6-1 and TRBJ2-2, with D hard to call. V lost 5 bases, J lost 4 bases, and 11 bases lay in between. This CDR3 is 14 amino acids long. Germline CDR1 is MNHNS and CDR2 is SASEGT. The CDR3 here is CASSYDSGTGELFF. The CDR3 DNA sequence: TGTGCCAGCAGTTATGATTCGGGCACCGGGGAGCTGTTTTTT.

V usage is TRBV5-1 and J usage is TRBJ2-2; weak D call: TRBD1 (8 bases). Germline assignment: CDR1 SGHRS and CDR2 YFSETQ. The CDR3 spans 17 residues. V lost 0 bases and J 4 bases, leaving 16 bases between the germline ends. The CDR3 loop is CASSLGSTGGVTGELFF. CDR3 in DNA: TGCGCCAGCAGCTTGGGATCAACAGGGGGGGTCACCGGGGAGCTGTTTTTT.

This clonotype was seen many times. The CDR3 DNA sequence: TGCGCCAGCAGCCAAGTAGATATGGGACTAGCGAACGGGGAGCTGTTTTTT. This sequence encodes CASSQVDMGLANGELFF. V usage is TRBV4-1 and J usage is TRBJ2-2; 10 bases fit TRBD2. This CDR3 has 17 residues. Germline V gene sequence: CDR1 MGHRA, CDR2 YSYEKL. J was trimmed by 7 bases and V by 1 base; bases with no gene match: 9.

This clonotype was observed a few times. The chain links TRBV5-6 to TRBJ1-1; D unclear. Trimming pared 4 bases from V and 6 bases from J, leaving 13 bases between. CDR1 is SGHDT, CDR2 YYEEEE, per germline. The CDR3 is made up of 13 amino acids. The CDR3 loop reads CASSPGPSSEAFF. The CDR3 DNA reads as TGTGCCAGCAGCCCCGGACCCAGCTCTGAAGCTTTCTTT. Full variable domain (remainder filled in from reference TRBV5-6 and TRBJ1-1): DAGVTQSPTHLIKTRGQQVTLRCSPKSGHDTVSWYQQALGQGPQFIFQYYEEEERQRGNFPDRFSGHQFPNYSSELNVNALLLGDSALYLCASSPGPSSEAFFGQGTRLTVV.

In its sample, this clonotype was seen a few times. The V gene is TRBV6-2 or TRBV6-3, the J gene TRBJ2-5; 7 positions match TRBD2. This CDR3 has 13 residues. Per the germline V gene, CDR1 is MNHEY and CDR2 is SVGEGT. V was pared by 7 bases and J by 4 bases, with 6 bases of the junction left unmatched. CDR3 residues: CASMLAVGETQYF. Here the CDR3 DNA reads TGTGCCAGCATGCTAGCGGTTGGAGAGACCCAGTACTTC.

This clonotype was observed a few times. The rearrangement links TRBV29-1 to TRBJ1-1, with D hard to call. The CDR3 consists of 13 residues. Trimming took off 4 bases at V and 1 base at J, with 10 bases between the two ends. Germline loops: CDR1 SQVTM, CDR2 ANQGSEA. The CDR3 protein is CSVASSWNTEAFF. DNA for the CDR3: TGCAGCGTTGCCAGCTCGTGGAACACTGAAGCTTTCTTT.

In its sample, this clonotype was seen many times. The CDR3 nucleotides are TGTGCCAGCAGCCCATTAGAGGGGTCTGGAAACACCATATATTTT. Translated: CASSPLEGSGNTIYF. This chain uses TRBV7-8 with TRBJ1-3; possibly TRBD1 for D (5 bases). Trimming stripped 5 bases from V and 1 base from J, with 12 bases between. There are 15 residues in the CDR3. Looked up from germline, CDR1 is SGHVS and CDR2 is FQNEAQ.

This clonotype was recorded at least ten times. The V and J genes are TRBV7-2 and TRBJ2-3; possible D gene TRBD2, 5 bases. V shed 1 base and J shed 1 base, with 9 bases lying between them. The germline V gene has CDR1 SGHTA and CDR2 FQGNSA. The CDR3 runs 15 residues. CDR3 sequence reads: CASSLGELGTDTQYF. CDR3 coding DNA: TGTGCCAGCAGCTTAGGGGAGTTGGGCACAGATACGCAGTATTTT.

Concerning this clonotype: The germline gene is not matched at one end of the junction; a read error may be the cause. The rearrangement joins TRBV5-3 to TRBJ2-7; weak D call: TRBD2 (6 bases). TRBV5-3 falls under the ORF class, with uncertain function. This CDR3 contains 16 residues. In DNA form, the CDR3 reads TGTGCCAGCAGCTCGACTAGTTGGGAGAGCCGTTACGAGCAGTACTTC. Translating it yields CASSSTSWESRYEQYF.

V usage is TRBV19 and J usage is TRBJ2-6; TRBD1 might be the D (6 bases). Trimming cost V 4 bases and J 2 bases, with 12 bases left between them. The CDR3 runs 16 residues. Germline V lookup: CDR1 LNHDA, CDR2 SQIVND (reference sequence). The CDR3 DNA reads as TGTGCCAGTAGTACCCAAGGGGGAGCTGGGGCCAACGTCCTGACTTTC. The encoded protein is CASSTQGGAGANVLTF.

The chain is built from TRBV2 and TRBJ2-1; no clear D gene. Trimming shortened V by 7 bases and J by 6 bases, and 10 bases separated the two germline ends. CDR3 length: 12 amino acids. Germline assignment: CDR1 SNHLY and CDR2 FYNNEI. The CDR3 region has the DNA TGTGCCAGCAAAGGGTTCGGCAATGAGCAGTTCTTC. Translation gives CASKGFGNEQFF.

This clonotype has at least ten counts. The V gene is TRBV7-2, the J gene TRBJ2-3, with 11 bases fitting TRBD2. Trimming removed 2 bases from V and 5 bases from J; junction bases left unmatched: 3. CDR3 length: 15 amino acids. The germline V gene encodes CDR1 SGHTA and CDR2 FQGNSA. This CDR3 reads CASSLSLAGVDTQYF. For the CDR3, the DNA is TGTGCCAGCAGCTTATCACTAGCGGGAGTAGATACGCAGTATTTT.

This clonotype was counted between two and nine times. The chain uses TRBV19 and TRBJ1-6; D unclear. The CDR3 contains 13 residues. V was clipped by 6 bases and J by 3 bases, with 6 bases between them. The germline CDR1 and CDR2 sequences are LNHDA and SQIVND (reference sequence). CDR3 coding DNA: TGTGCCAGTAGGACCGACTATAATTCACCCCTCCACTTT. The encoded protein is CASRTDYNSPLHF.

This clonotype was detected ten times or more. V is TRBV7-3 and J is TRBJ2-3; possibly TRBD2 for D (6 bases). V lost 5 bases, J lost 6 bases, and 12 bases lay in between. Germline V gene sequence: CDR1 SGHTA, CDR2 FQGTGA. CDR3 size: 13 residues. The CDR3 sequence: CASSPGGTDTQYF. CDR3 DNA sequence: TGTGCCAGCAGCCCCGGGGGAACGGATACGCAGTATTTT.

The V call is TRBV4-3, the J call TRBJ1-2; the match to TRBD1 covers 8 bases. The CDR3 contains 16 residues. V was clipped by 0 bases and J by 2 bases; unmatched bases: 5. The germline gives CDR1 LGHNA, CDR2 YSLEER. CDR3 sequence reads: CASSQEGGQANYGYTF. Here the CDR3 DNA reads TGCGCCAGCAGCCAAGAAGGGGGACAGGCCAACTATGGCTACACCTTC.

This clonotype has a count of ten or more. The CDR3 reads CASSLDAGVNYGYTF. The DNA for the CDR3 is TGTGCCAGCAGCTTAGACGCAGGGGTTAACTATGGCTACACCTTC. The V and J genes are TRBV7-2 and TRBJ1-2, with a possible D match to TRBD1 (6 bases). Per the germline V gene, CDR1 is SGHTA and CDR2 is FQGNSA. The CDR3 is 15 amino acids. V lost 1 base to trimming and J lost 1 base, with 10 bases between them.